The TCR beta chain described here comes from a study of blood T cell repertoires in COVID-19. The wider study: Donors in the United States, Italy and Spain gave samples during acute or convalescent COVID-19.

The protocol was immunoSEQ multiplex PCR, while the TCRdb copy is restricted to in-frame clones and leaves out a portion. Of 400,000 to 500,000 clones in the sample, roughly 88% were seen once. The participants were between roughly 18 and 89 years old and came from 24 US areas. A COVID-19 case had been met by exposed participants during the 2 weeks before study entry. Germline V lookup: CDR1 LNHDA, CDR2 SQIVND (reference sequence). V was shortened by 10 bases and J by 7 bases, with 23 bases between the two germline ends. The CDR3 is 15 amino acids. This chain connects TRBV19 to TRBJ2-1; maybe TRBD2 (5 bases). Sequenced material: PBMCs or T cells enriched from blood (not recorded which). The receptor's source is a woman aged 18 to 35 who had been exposed to COVID-19. The CDR3 loop is CATQEWLASRNEQFF. CDR3 DNA: TGTGCCACCCAGGAATGGCTAGCATCAAGGAATGAGCAGTTCTTC.